This T cell receptor beta chain was identified during a study of blood T cell repertoires in COVID-19. On the study more broadly: The study drew acute and convalescent COVID-19 samples from the United States, Italy and Spain.

The V and J ends lost 4 bases and 2 bases, in that order; junction bases with no gene match: 9. The CDR3 covers 18 residues. CDR1 and CDR2 from the germline V gene are SNHLY and FYNNEI. This clone was observed once. In the original workflow: It was from reference gene primer amplification that nucleated cell counts were estimated. The protocol was immunoSEQ multiplex PCR, while the TCRdb copy is restricted to in-frame clones and leaves out a portion. V and J calls and clone size are given by that table; D and trimming were obtained from the DNA. The sample contains more than 150,000 clones, about 87% of which appear only once.

The TCR was taken from a woman between 70 and 85 years old with COVID-19, enrolled during active disease. The sequenced sample was peripheral blood. The chain uses TRBV2 and TRBJ2-2; 11 nucleotides agree with TRBD2. CDR3 coding DNA: TGTGCCAGCAGTGGAGCGCCGGGACTAGCGGTTAACACCGGGGAGCTGTTTTTT. Translated: CASSGAPGLAVNTGELFF.